A selection of T cell receptor beta chains follows, all from one sample in a study of tumor and adjacent non-tumor tissue in lung cancer. TCRdb independently ran MiXCR on the multiplex PCR reads; one entry per CDR3 protein. There are tens of thousands of distinct CDR3 sequences in the sample; 50% to 60% occur only once, and around 20% lies in the top ten. The sequencing input was lung tumor tissue. The receptors stem from a man aged 50 to 59 with non-small cell lung cancer. Both conserved end residues are trimmed from each CDR3.

J,V,CDR3
TRBJ2-5,TRBV25-1,ASSEYGIGRVQEAQY
TRBJ1-1,TRBV5-1,TSSSVGHGVNTEAF
TRBJ2-1,TRBV11-2,ASSRTGTRGSYNELF
TRBJ1-6,TRBV20-1,SAGTDGSSPLH
TRBJ2-7,TRBV29-1,SVARTSHEQY
TRBJ2-3,TRBV6-1,ASSEELGGTDTQY
TRBJ2-1,TRBV12-3/TRBV12-4,ASSLRLAGDWSYNEQF
TRBJ2-7,TRBV24-1,ATSDNGQDPYEQY
TRBJ2-1,TRBV11-3,ASSLGSGGEQF
TRBJ2-7,TRBV6-2/TRBV6-3,VGNAHTSYEQY
TRBJ1-6,TRBV5-1,ASSVGVGQYNSPLH
TRBJ2-5,TRBV18,ASSPRQGEAQY
TRBJ1-2,TRBV12-3/TRBV12-4,ASSFSLSGYT
TRBJ2-3,TRBV10-3,AISESVTLVTDTQY
TRBJ2-2,TRBV5-1,ASSLSSRVSTGELF
TRBJ2-3,TRBV6-5,ASSLLNSPNRGLAGSGTQY
TRBJ1-5,TRBV2,ASSKTGGIRQPQH
TRBJ1-1,TRBV5-1,ASSLAFAGANTEAF
TRBJ1-5,TRBV28,ASSLGPGRPQH
TRBJ1-5,TRBV5-6,GSSPWEDNQPQQ
TRBJ1-4,TRBV20-1,SAPRQGQGRTNEKLF
TRBJ2-5,TRBV28,ASNSPQGAFRETQY
TRBJ2-1,TRBV29-1,SIGGAPDQPDVQF
TRBJ1-6,TRBV20-1,SAREGPLH
TRBJ2-3,TRBV2,ASSDGDATDTQY
TRBJ2-3,TRBV11-2,ASSLVSGSGSSIDTQY
TRBJ2-1,TRBV11-2,ASSYRQGGLAGGRRYNEQF
TRBJ1-2,TRBV29-1,SVGGAVASYGYT
TRBJ2-7,TRBV6-5,ASSHPGYEQY
TRBJ2-3,TRBV11-2,AISLGGLSNTGTQY
TRBJ2-3,TRBV11-3,ASSQGTSGELTDTQY